One T cell receptor beta chain is described in this entry. The CDR3 has 16 amino acids. V gave up 4 bases and J gave up 5 bases, with 20 bases separating them. Looked up from germline, CDR1 is MNHNS and CDR2 is SASEGT. This sample was taken from a study of shared clonotypes between healthy human individuals. Measured with immunoSEQ multiplex PCR; TCRdb has only the in-frame clones, and not every one. Here the sample spans approximately 2.5 million clones, roughly 93% being singletons. Sequencing was performed on naive CD4+ T cells from PBMCs. Stated subset: CD45RA+ positively selected. The receptor's source is a man younger than 35 in good health. Some clones in this sample may be carry-over from other donors' samples. The chain couples TRBV6-1 to TRBJ1-1; a possible D gene is TRBD1 (6 bases). In DNA, the CDR3 is TGTGCCAGCAGTGCCTACGCGGGGGCACGAGGGACTGAAGCTTTCTTT. The encoded protein is CASSAYAGARGTEAFF.